Below are 27 T cell receptor beta chains sequenced from a single sample in a study of blood T cells in healthy people across ages. Together with a sample-barcoded 5' primer, a J-beta primer mix was included in a second PCR lasting roughly 6 to 12 cycles. TCRdb analysed the 5' RACE reads with MiXCR anew, one entry per CDR3 protein. The sample has about 720,000 distinct CDR3 sequences; 22% are singletons. The sample comprised blood. These receptors came from a man aged 65 to 85 in good health.

This clonotype has more than one count but fewer than ten. J is TRBJ2-1 and V is TRBV28, with unresolved D. This CDR3 region has 13 residues. V shed 7 bases and J shed 8 bases, with 15 bases lying between them. Germline-derived CDR1 and CDR2 are MDHEN and SYDVKM. CDR3 DNA sequence: TGTGCCAGCACCCAAGCATGGCCCCATGAGCAGTTCTTC. Its protein product is CASTQAWPHEQFF.

This clonotype appeared a few times. The V and J genes are TRBV12-3 or TRBV12-4 and TRBJ2-3; no reliable D call. The CDR3 has 15 residues. Trimming removed 3 bases at V and 4 bases at J, with 14 bases between. CDR3 sequence reads: CASSFLLGLADTQYF. Here the CDR3 DNA reads TGTGCCAGCAGTTTTCTGCTGGGGTTGGCAGATACGCAGTATTTT.

This rearrangement joins TRBV3-1 to TRBJ2-5; D may be TRBD1 or TRBD2 (5 bases each). CDR3 size: 14 residues. Looked up from germline, CDR1 is LGHDT and CDR2 is YNNKEL (reference sequence). V was trimmed by 3 bases and J by 4 bases, leaving 12 bases between them. CDR3 sequence: CASSHSGTPETQYF. CDR3 in DNA: TGTGCCAGCAGCCATTCAGGGACCCCAGAGACCCAGTACTTC.

This clonotype was seen a handful of times. The chain is built from TRBV12-3 or TRBV12-4 and TRBJ1-4; D may be TRBD1 (6 bases). The CDR3 has 15 amino acids. Trimming stripped 3 bases from V and 8 bases from J, with 16 bases between. The CDR3 DNA sequence: TGTGCCAGCAGTTTTCAGGGGAACTTAAGAGAAAAACTGTTTTTT. Translation gives CASSFQGNLREKLFF.

The CDR3 protein is CASSLGGGRWETQYF. The CDR3 DNA reads as TGTGCCAGCAGCTTAGGTGGTGGGAGGTGGGAGACCCAGTACTTC. This chain links TRBV7-2 with TRBJ2-7; possibly TRBD2 for D (6 bases). The J call is uncertain, as TRBJ2-5 better fits the DNA end. Germline CDR1 reads SGHTA; CDR2 reads FQGNSA. This CDR3 contains 15 residues.

This clonotype was observed at least ten times. The chain is built from TRBV7-2 and TRBJ2-3; no reliable D call. Trimming stripped 5 bases from V and 0 bases from J, with 18 bases between. This CDR3 spans 17 amino acids. CDR1 is SGHTA, CDR2 FQGNSA, per germline. The CDR3 loop is CASSNASKYPSTDTQYF. The CDR3 nucleotides read TGTGCCAGCAGCAACGCCTCAAAATATCCTAGCACAGATACGCAGTATTTT.

The rearrangement joins TRBV27 to TRBJ2-7, with a possible D match to TRBD2 (7 bases). V gave up 5 bases and J gave up 0 bases, with 23 bases separating them. Germline loops: CDR1 MNHEY, CDR2 SMNVEV (reference sequence). The CDR3 has 18 residues. This CDR3 reads CASSLGASGTTHSYEQYF. CDR3 bases: TGTGCCAGCAGTCTGGGGGCCTCCGGGACTACCCACTCCTACGAGCAGTACTTC.

The rearrangement uses TRBV14 and TRBJ2-1, with 7 bases that match TRBD1. This CDR3 region has 14 residues. Germline trimming cut 3 bases from V and 4 bases from J; bases unmatched to any gene: 3. Per germline, CDR1 SGHDN and CDR2 FVKESK. The CDR3 DNA reads TGTGCCAGCAGCCAGCCGGGACAGTACAATGAGCAGTTCTTC. The encoded protein is CASSQPGQYNEQFF.

This clonotype was recorded a few times. The chain links TRBV12-3 or TRBV12-4 to TRBJ2-1; D might be TRBD1 (5 bases). V lost 6 bases to trimming and J lost 8 bases, with 17 bases between them. CDR3 length: 14 amino acids. The CDR3 DNA reads as TGTGCCAGCAGCCAAGGGGATAGCAGCGATGAGCAGTTCTTC. It yields the protein CASSQGDSSDEQFF.

V usage is TRBV15 and J usage is TRBJ2-7, with 10 positions matching TRBD2. The trim removed 0 bases at V and 4 bases at J, leaving 6 bases unmatched. The CDR3 totals 16 residues. Germline lookup yields CDR1 LNHNV and CDR2 YYDKDF (reference sequence). CDR3 residues: CATSRDLAGGQYEQYV. CDR3 DNA: TGTGCCACCAGCAGAGATTTAGCGGGAGGCCAATACGAGCAGTACGTC.

This clonotype was counted at least ten times. The chain carries TRBV7-3 and TRBJ2-1; 7 bases match TRBD2. The length of the CDR3 is 15 residues. In germline, CDR1 is SGHTA, CDR2 FQGTGA. Trimming took 2 bases from V and 7 from J; bases not matched to a gene: 8. This CDR3 reads CASSLQSSGPNEQFF. In DNA form, the CDR3 reads TGTGCCAGCAGCTTACAGTCTAGCGGACCGAATGAGCAGTTCTTC.

This clonotype was seen more than once but under ten times. This chain uses TRBV3-1 with TRBJ2-1; perhaps D is TRBD1 or TRBD2 (5 bases each). The CDR3 length is 20 residues. V lost 0 bases and J 0 bases, leaving 21 bases between the germline ends. CDR1 and CDR2 (germline): LGHDT, YNNKEL (reference sequence). CDR3 in DNA: TGTGCCAGCAGCCAAGATCGGGGCGGTGGCAGGACGAGCTCCTACAATGAGCAGTTCTTC. Translation: CASSQDRGGGRTSSYNEQFF.

This clonotype was counted a few times. The chain carries TRBV5-1 and TRBJ1-1; maybe TRBD1 (6 bases). Trimming took 9 bases from V and 0 from J, leaving 18 bases between them. Germline CDR1 SGHRS, CDR2 YFSETQ. The CDR3 extends over 15 amino acids. This CDR3 is CATRRGGPLNTEAFF. The CDR3 bases are TGCGCCACCCGAAGGGGGGGTCCCTTGAACACTGAAGCTTTCTTT. The full variable domain, with the rest looked up from reference TRBV5-1 and TRBJ1-1, is KAGVTQTPRYLIKTRGQQVTLSCSPISGHRSVSWYQQTPGQGLQFLFEYFSETQRNKGNFPGRFSGRQFSNSRSEMNVSTLELGDSALYLCATRRGGPLNTEAFFGQGTRLTVV.

The V gene is TRBV6-4, the J gene TRBJ2-5, with a weak D call TRBD1 (6 bases). TRBJ2-1 explains the end of the DNA better; the J call may be wrong. The CDR3 totals 14 residues. In germline, CDR1 is MRHNA, CDR2 SNTAGT. The CDR3 region is CASSQGYSGNEQFF. The DNA of the CDR3 is TGTGCCAGCAGTCAGGGGTATTCGGGAAATGAGCAGTTCTTC.

This clonotype has just one count. The chain recombines TRBV29-1 with TRBJ1-5; 9 bases line up with TRBD1. Per the germline V gene, CDR1 is SQVTM and CDR2 is ANQGSEA. The CDR3 has 13 amino acids. V shed 4 bases and J 4 bases; nucleotides not matched to a gene: 2. Here the CDR3 DNA reads TGCAGCGTTGGGACAGGGGCTAATCAGCCCCAGCATTTT. Amino acid sequence: CSVGTGANQPQHF.

This chain links TRBV27 with TRBJ2-7, with 12 bases that match TRBD2. The CDR3 is 16 amino acids. CDR1 is MNHEY and CDR2 is SMNVEV in the germline V gene (reference sequence). The junction had 7 bases not matched to a gene; V was cut back by 5 bases and J by 2 bases. The CDR3 spells CASSLTSGGPPYEQYF. The CDR3 nucleotides are TGTGCCAGCAGTCTAACTAGCGGGGGGCCCCCCTACGAGCAGTACTTC.

The chain employs TRBV7-3 and TRBJ1-1; no definite D call. This CDR3 comprises 15 residues. The V gene's germline CDR1 is SGHTA and CDR2 FQGTGA. V lost 5 bases to trimming and J lost 5 bases, with 18 bases between them. CDR3 loop: CASSPGLGVGTEAFF. CDR3 DNA sequence: TGTGCCAGCAGCCCCGGCCTCGGCGTAGGAACTGAAGCTTTCTTT.

This clonotype was counted ten times or more. The chain joins TRBV12-3 or TRBV12-4 to TRBJ1-1; D gene ambiguous. V lost 7 bases to trimming and J lost 3 bases, with 9 bases between them. CDR3 length: 12 residues. In nucleotides, the CDR3 is TGTGCCAGCACCCTGGGGTACACTGAAGCTTTCTTT. Its translation: CASTLGYTEAFF.

This clonotype has more than one count but fewer than ten. The missing conserved phenylalanine or tryptophan at the end of this CDR3 makes a read error likely. The DNA is left out, because the CDR3 cannot be placed on it with certainty; the CDR3 is given as TCRdb lists it. The CDR3 region is CASSSFLGSPKNI. V usage is TRBV6-6 and J usage is TRBJ2-4; the table's D call of TRBD1 was not tested on the DNA. Germline V gives CDR1 MNHNY, CDR2 SVGAGI (reference sequence). The CDR3 numbers 13 amino acids, ends counted.

This clonotype came up many times. The chain joins TRBV28 to TRBJ1-4, with no clear D. V lost 8 bases to trimming and J lost 5 bases, with 12 bases between them. CDR3 length equals 13 residues. Per germline, CDR1 MDHEN and CDR2 SYDVKM. DNA of the CDR3: TGTGCCAGCTTGGGGAGAGCAAATGAAAAACTGTTTTTT. It yields the protein CASLGRANEKLFF. The variable domain in full, with the rest retrieved from reference TRBV28 and TRBJ1-4, is DVKVTQSSRYLVKRTGEKVFLECVQDMDHENMFWYRQDPGLGLRLIYFSYDVKMKEKGDIPEGYSVSREKKERFSLILESASTNQTSMYLCASLGRANEKLFFGSGTQLSVL.

V is TRBV12-3 or TRBV12-4 and J is TRBJ2-3; 7 nucleotides match TRBD2. J lost 7 bases, V lost 4 bases, and 8 bases had no gene match. This CDR3 region has 14 residues. The CDR3 reads CASSSAGIPNTQYF. CDR3 bases: TGTGCCAGCAGTTCAGCGGGGATCCCCAATACGCAGTATTTT.

The chain uses TRBV7-2 and TRBJ1-2; the D is unclear. Trimming removed 1 base at V and 0 bases at J, with 9 bases between. From germline, CDR1 is SGHTA and CDR2 FQGNSA. The CDR3 has 15 residues. This chain's CDR3 is CASSLDSGTNYGYTF. Here the CDR3 DNA reads TGTGCCAGCAGCTTAGATTCGGGGACTAACTATGGCTACACCTTC.

J is TRBJ2-7 and V is TRBV21-1; no check of the table's D call, TRBD2, against the DNA was made. TRBV21-1 is a pseudogene locus. The CDR3 loop spans 15 amino acids. The CDR3 DNA sequence: TGTGCCAGCAGCAAAGAAAGTAGCGTGAACTACGAGCAGTACGTC. This sequence encodes CASSKESSVNYEQYV.

Concerning this clonotype itself: A much larger clone lies one base from this, so it may be a read error. The V and J genes are TRBV6-5 and TRBJ1-2; maybe TRBD1 (5 bases). The CDR3 contains 11 residues. The V gene lost 7 bases and the J gene lost 4 bases, with 7 bases spanning the gap. The germline V gene has CDR1 MNHEY and CDR2 SVGAGI. CDR3 sequence (DNA): TGTGCCAGCAAGGGGCTCTATGGCTACACCTTC. It encodes CASKGLYGYTF.

The chain joins TRBV24-1 to TRBJ2-3, with 9 positions matching TRBD1. V dropped 4 bases and J dropped 1; count of bases not matched to a gene: 5. Germline-derived CDR1 and CDR2 are KGHDR and SFDVKD. This CDR3 has 16 amino acids. The CDR3 here is CATSDRTGAGTDTQYF. The CDR3 DNA sequence: TGTGCCACCAGTGACCGGACAGGGGCCGGCACAGATACGCAGTATTTT.

This clonotype appeared a few times. V is TRBV28 and J is TRBJ2-3; perhaps TRBD2 as D (5 bases). CDR3 size: 11 residues. V was cut by 3 bases and J by 11 bases, with 9 bases left in between. Germline V gives CDR1 MDHEN, CDR2 SYDVKM. The CDR3 is CASSLAGKQYF. CDR3 nucleotide sequence: TGTGCCAGCAGTTTGGCCGGGAAGCAGTATTTT.

This clonotype was observed a few times. The rearrangement links TRBV10-3 to TRBJ2-7, with TRBD2 as a possible D gene (6 bases). This CDR3 region has 15 residues. Germline V gene data show CDR1 as ENHRY and CDR2 as SYGVKD. The V gene lost 0 bases and the J gene lost 8 bases, with 17 bases spanning the gap. The CDR3 DNA sequence: TGTGCCATCAGTGAGTCGGGTGGAGGGGACGGACAGCAGTACGTC. It codes for CAISESGGGDGQQYV.